The clone carrying this T cell receptor (beta chain) was detected many times. The sample is drawn from a study of T cell repertoires in cytomegalovirus infection. MiXCR, applied by TCRdb to the reads, yields one record per CDR3 protein. Of over 250,000 distinct CDR3 sequences in the sample, 25% are singletons; the top ten hold 11% to 15%. The ends were cut back, 4 bases at V and 0 bases at J, with 13 bases in the middle. The CDR3 runs 16 residues. Looked up from germline, CDR1 is MNHEY and CDR2 is SVGAGI. The chain uses TRBV6-5 and TRBJ2-4, with D possibly matching TRBD1 (8 bases). The sequenced sample was PBMCs. The sequence derives from a human donor in good health (CMV status not recorded). Some clones in this sample may be carry-over from other donors' samples. The CDR3 DNA follows: TGTGCCAGCAGTTTACACAGGGGGGGAGCCAAAAACATTCAGTACTTC. Amino acid sequence: CASSLHRGGAKNIQYF.